Each of the 5 T cell receptor beta chains below was sequenced from the same sample in a study of shared clonotypes between healthy human individuals. Data came from immunoSEQ multiplex PCR; TCRdb stores just in-frame clones and leaves some out. The sample contains about 2.4 million clones, over 85% of which appear only once. The sequenced sample was naive CD4+ T cells from PBMCs. The subset here: CD45RA+ positively selected. The receptors here all came from a man between 18 and 29 years old in good health. Some clones in this sample may be carry-over from other donors' samples.

This sequence joins TRBV6-4 and TRBJ2-3; either TRBD1 or TRBD2 may supply D (6 bases each). V lost 6 bases to trimming and J lost 6 bases, with 13 bases between them. Germline V gene sequence: CDR1 MRHNA, CDR2 SNTAGT. The CDR3 is 13 residues long. CDR3 region: CASSQGGGDTQYF. The CDR3 nucleotides read TGTGCCAGCAGCCAAGGAGGGGGGGATACGCAGTATTTT.

To note about this clone: Other DNA sequences in the same sample also yield this CDR3. The J gene is TRBJ2-7, the V gene TRBV18, with D uncertain. CDR1 is KGHSH and CDR2 is LQKENI in the germline V gene. V shed 2 bases and J shed 5 bases, with 7 bases lying between them. The CDR3 runs to 12 residues. Here the CDR3 reads CASSPSGDEQYF. The CDR3, as DNA: TGTGCCAGCTCACCAAGTGGGGACGAGCAGTACTTC.

The chain is built from TRBV21-1 and TRBJ2-3; the table's TRBD2 call for D was not verified on the DNA. TRBV21-1 is described as a pseudogene. This CDR3 region has 17 residues. The CDR3 reads CASSTSRSGICTDTQYF. CDR3 DNA: TGTGCCAGCAGCACCTCCCGGAGCGGGATCTGCACAGATACGCAGTATTTT.

V is TRBV6-1 and J is TRBJ2-1, with D maybe TRBD1 (5 bases). V was pared by 6 bases and J by 3 bases, with 9 bases between. This CDR3 is built from 13 residues. Germline V gene data show CDR1 as MNHNS and CDR2 as SASEGT. The CDR3 region is CASRTDSYNEQFF. The CDR3 DNA follows: TGTGCCAGCAGGACAGATAGCTACAATGAGCAGTTCTTC.

Written as DNA, the CDR3 is TGTGCCAGCAGCTTACGACAGGGCCACAATGAGCAGTTCTTC. Translating gives CASSLRQGHNEQFF. The chain employs TRBV28 and TRBJ2-1, with 7 bases lining up with TRBD1. In germline, CDR1 is MDHEN, CDR2 SYDVKM. V dropped 6 bases and J dropped 5; count of bases not matched to a gene: 7. CDR3 length equals 14 residues.